These T cell receptor beta chains were read from a single sample in a study of CD8+ T cells in alopecia areata. The method was immunoSEQ multiplex PCR; TCRdb's version includes in-frame clones alone and lacks a portion of them. This table holds over 100,000 clones, about 49% found once. Sample: CD8+ T cells sorted from blood, taken at week 0. These receptors were collected from a human donor with alopecia areata. Both conserved end residues are part of each CDR3. Clone size is not always given. Where it is, it says once, few, many or a class for expanded clones.

-	TRBV30	TRBJ2-7	CAWSSGGMGDEQYF
-	TRBV27	TRBJ2-5	CASRYRGGETQYF
-	TRBV9	TRBJ2-1	CASSVGSGVRGQFF
-	TRBV7-3	TRBJ2-1	CASSLGLAGGDTYNEQFF
-	TRBV5-1	TRBJ2-5	CASSTRGTTRQETQYF
-	TRBV30	TRBJ1-6	CAWSERNSPLHF
-	TRBV2	TRBJ2-7	CASRESELEQYF
-	TRBV29-1	TRBJ1-2	CSVHIGGNYGYTF
-	TRBV29-1	TRBJ2-7	CSVQHRDRGYEQYF
few	TRBV7-9	TRBJ1-6	CASRLGTGSDNSPLHF
few	TRBV6-4	TRBJ1-2	CATHCYTF
-	TRBV4-2	TRBJ2-2	CASSPSLERGANTGELFF
few	TRBV29-1	TRBJ2-5	CSVERIAASQETQYF
-	TRBV27	TRBJ1-2	CASRTYDGPANYGYTF
once	TRBV2	TRBJ2-4	CASSDWGAGNIQYF
-	TRBV7-9	TRBJ2-1	CASRRRQGRNNEQFF
-	TRBV5-1	TRBJ1-1	CASSLSGGIPGAFF
-	TRBV9	TRBJ2-3	CASSVAAGSDTQYF
-	TRBV5-4	TRBJ1-1	CASRLDRGRRGAFF
few	TRBV29-1	TRBJ1-1	CSVLKRGREDNEAFF
once	TRBV29-1	TRBJ2-7	CSVLRGYEQYF
-	TRBV9	TRBJ2-3	CASSPRQRGPTDTQYF
-	TRBV30	TRBJ1-1	CAWSVEGASGTEAFF
few	TRBV15	TRBJ1-1	CATSRVEGNTEAFF
few	TRBV6-6	TRBJ2-1	CASSPQAEQFF
few	TRBV7-9	TRBJ2-7	CASSSDLAAYEQYF
once	TRBV29-1	TRBJ1-2	CSVEDESGYGYTF
few	TRBV4-1	TRBJ1-4	CASSQVATNEKLFF
-	TRBV6-5	TRBJ2-7	CASSPGQTYEQYF
-	TRBV5-4	TRBJ2-4	CASSWGRELAKNIQYF
-	TRBV30	TRBJ2-2	CAWSVNGELFF
-	TRBV7-2	TRBJ1-2	CASSFRDSTNYGYTF
-	TRBV13	TRBJ2-7	CASSDGSYEQYF
few	TRBV10-3	TRBJ2-7	CAIRGLAAEQYF
-	TRBV5-4	TRBJ2-7	CASSLTTGGRAEQYF
few	TRBV10-3	TRBJ2-2	CAISESDATGELFF
once	TRBV29-1	TRBJ1-2	CSVFSDSNYGYTF
few	TRBV30	TRBJ2-1	CAWSSQVPNNEQFF
-	TRBV14	TRBJ2-6	CASSQDAGNPSGANVLTF